This T cell receptor beta chain was retrieved from a study of OX40 agonist ivuxolimab in advanced cancers. On the study more broadly: Intravenous ivuxolimab at 0.01 to 10 mg/kg was given to patients every 2 weeks.

Anyone with autoimmune disease history or systemic immunosuppression was excluded. Blood specimens came from baseline, cycle 4 day 1, and cycle 7 day 1. There are 17 residues in the CDR3. Germline V CDR1 and CDR2: SGDLS, YYNGEE. V dropped 0 bases and J dropped 2 bases, with 12 bases sitting between them. Turning to this clone: The antigen is not known.

Study findings and constraints: Certain nonresponders additionally had low normalized T-cell clonal expansion.

Data came from immunoSEQ multiplex PCR; TCRdb stores just in-frame clones and leaves some out. The sample lists tens of thousands of clones, over 70% occurring once. The sequence was collected from an adult with an advanced solid tumor such as melanoma, head and neck, liver or kidney cancer. The gene calls are TRBV9 and TRBJ2-6; the D gene is possibly TRBD2 (6 bases). The sample consisted of CD4+ or CD8+ T cells sorted from blood, taken in a trial of the OX40 agonist ivuxolimab. CDR3 sequence reads: CASSVESSGAGANVLTF. CDR3 sequence (DNA): TGTGCCAGCAGCGTAGAGTCGTCGGGGGCTGGGGCCAACGTCCTGACTTTC.